This T cell receptor (beta chain) was sequenced for a study of monozygotic twins with inflammatory bowel disease. With the 5' RACE reads reprocessed, TCRdb shows one record per CDR3 protein and no DNA. The sample totals just over 300,000 distinct CDR3 sequences. From germline, CDR1 is SGHDT and CDR2 YYEEEE. This CDR3 region has 15 residues. The template was total RNA from whole blood, with no T cell sorting. Sequenced input: blood. The V and J genes are TRBV5-6 and TRBJ1-1; TCRdb selects TRBD1, and the lack of DNA leaves this call unchecked. This TCR came from a human donor with ulcerative colitis or Crohn's disease, or a healthy co-twin of an affected twin (not recorded which). The CDR3 sequence is CASSPSMTGVTEAFF.